This TCR beta chain was obtained from a study of blood T cells in healthy people across ages. Findings of the study overall: The lack of PBMC sorting stopped any conclusive naive versus antigen-experienced comparison. The diversity estimates, figures obtained from one million T cells, were considered underestimates.

A second 7 to 11 cycle PCR used barcoded and J-beta primers. TCRdb re-analysed the 5' RACE reads in MiXCR, keeping a single row per CDR3 protein. The repertoire has 1.5 million to 2 million distinct CDR3 sequences, 49% of them found once; the top ten carry 2% to 2.5%. This clonotype was recorded a few times. Its target is unknown. Trimming stripped 6 bases from V and 0 bases from J, with 19 bases between. Germline V gene lookup returns CDR1 SQVTM and CDR2 ANQGSEA. The CDR3 has 16 residues. This receptor was identified in a woman between 40 and 50 years old in good health. The rearrangement links TRBV29-1 to TRBJ2-3; unclear D gene. Source material: blood. The CDR3 DNA reads TGCAGCGTCTTCCCGGTAGACTTCTCTAGCACAGATACGCAGTATTTT. Residues: CSVFPVDFSSTDTQYF.